What follows are 7 T cell receptor beta chains derived from one specimen sequenced in a study of T-cell memory formation after mild COVID-19. One entry per CDR3 protein, called by TCRdb with MiXCR from the 5' RACE reads. The sample gives about 360,000 distinct CDR3 sequences, roughly 14% of which show up once; about 22% is in the top ten. Material for sequencing was PBMCs or a T cell subset sorted from them (not recorded which). These receptors were taken from a man younger than 30 who had mild COVID-19 (a few samples of this study predate the infection). Cell type and time point are not known.

This clonotype showed up just a few times. CDR3 DNA sequence: TGTGCCAGCAGCTTGGGACGACGGATCCTCCACTTT. Its protein product is CASSLGRRILHF. The V call is TRBV7-2, the J call TRBJ1-6, with TRBD1 as a possible D gene (5 bases). The CDR3 consists of 12 residues. The germline V and J ends were trimmed by 3 bases and 15 bases, with 12 bases remaining between them. CDR1 and CDR2 from the germline V gene are SGHTA and FQGNSA.

This clonotype turned up a few times. This chain connects TRBV29-1 to TRBJ2-1, with D unclear. The CDR3 spans 14 residues. Germline V gene data show CDR1 as SQVTM and CDR2 as ANQGSEA. The V and J ends lost 6 bases and 1 base respectively, with 13 bases between them. CDR3 DNA: TGCAGCGTAATAGACACCTTTTCCTACAATGAGCAGTTCTTC. Translated: CSVIDTFSYNEQFF.

Ten or more counts support this clonotype. Sequence at one end of the junction differs from germline and may be a read error. The CDR3 here is CANSLGGDNEQFF. For the CDR3, the DNA is TGTGCCAACAGCTTAGGGGGAGACAATGAGCAGTTCTTC. The chain has TRBV7-9 and TRBJ2-1, with TRBD1 as a possible D gene (6 bases). Per the germline V gene, CDR1 is SEHNR and CDR2 is FQNEAQ (reference sequence). The CDR3 has 13 amino acids.

The chain joins TRBV12-3 or TRBV12-4 to TRBJ1-6; D is ambiguous. The CDR3 runs 16 residues. Trimming stripped 6 bases from V and 2 bases from J, with 14 bases between. The CDR3 loop reads CASRPTLPPYNSPLHF. The CDR3 region has the DNA TGTGCCAGCAGGCCTACTCTCCCTCCCTATAATTCACCCCTCCACTTT.

This clonotype has ten or more counts. The chain has TRBV7-9 and TRBJ2-5, with 10 bases identical to TRBD1. The CDR3 consists of 15 residues. V shed 1 base, J shed 3 bases, and the junction held 2 bases outside the gene matches. CDR1 and CDR2 from the germline V gene are SEHNR and FQNEAQ (reference sequence). CDR3 sequence (DNA): TGTGCCAGCAGCTTAGGAGGGACAGGGGAAGAGACCCAGTACTTC. This translates into CASSLGGTGEETQYF.

The DNA for the CDR3 is TGTGCCAGCAGCAGCAGGTACAGGGGCTACGAGCAGTACTTC. Amino acids: CASSSRYRGYEQYF. This rearrangement joins TRBV5-6 to TRBJ2-7; 7 bases line up with TRBD1. In germline, CDR1 is SGHDT, CDR2 YYEEEE. V dropped 4 bases and J dropped 3; count of bases not matched to a gene: 7. This CDR3 has 14 residues.

This clonotype has a handful of counts. The chain uses TRBV29-1 and TRBJ2-1; D might be TRBD2 (5 bases). The CDR3 has 15 amino acids. V dropped 1 base and J dropped 2 bases, with 12 bases sitting between them. Germline CDR1 SQVTM, CDR2 ANQGSEA. This CDR3 reads CSVEGGTRPYNEQFF. The CDR3 nucleotides are TGCAGCGTTGAAGGGGGAACTAGGCCCTACAATGAGCAGTTCTTC.